This is a list of T cell receptor beta chains from one sample in a study of glioma-infiltrating T cells after dendritic cell vaccination. Sequenced by immunoSEQ multiplex PCR; TCRdb stores in-frame clones only, minus some. The profile shows tens of thousands of clones, more than 65% of them singletons. Sequencing was performed on blood, taken before dendritic cell vaccination. These receptors all stem from a human donor with glioblastoma. The CDR3 runs from the conserved cysteine through the conserved F or W. A D gene is named only where the DNA matches it firmly. Rows may omit the clone size; those that give it use once, few, many or a size class.

J gene	D gene	V gene	clone size	CDR3 protein	CDR3 DNA
TRBJ1-5	-	TRBV11-2	-	CASSREAEPQHF	TGTGCCAGCAGCAGGGAGGCCGAGCCCCAGCATTTT
TRBJ2-5	TRBD1	TRBV9	-	CASSVGDRGETQYF	TGTGCCAGCAGCGTAGGGGACAGGGGGGAGACCCAGTACTTC
TRBJ1-2	TRBD1	TRBV19	few	CASSPQRQGARNGYTF	TGTGCCAGTAGTCCCCAACGACAGGGGGCGCGAAATGGCTACACCTTC
TRBJ2-1	TRBD2	TRBV5-1	-	CASSLQTSGGPGEQFF	TGCGCCAGCAGCTTACAGACTAGCGGGGGCCCTGGGGAGCAGTTCTTC
TRBJ2-7	-	TRBV7-8	once	CASSLVQSPAFAYEQYF	TGTGCCAGCAGCTTAGTACAGTCTCCGGCCTTTGCCTACGAGCAGTACTTC
TRBJ2-1	TRBD2	TRBV25-1	-	CASRSGGAGNEQFF	TGTGCCAGCAGGTCCGGGGGGGCGGGAAATGAGCAGTTCTTC
TRBJ2-7	TRBD1	TRBV10-3	-	CAISGLGTGGNEQYF	TGTGCCATCAGTGGACTAGGGACAGGGGGCAACGAGCAGTACTTC
TRBJ1-5	-	TRBV2	-	CASSERTGPGDQPQHF	TGTGCCAGCAGTGAACGAACAGGGCCAGGCGATCAGCCCCAGCATTTT
TRBJ2-3	TRBD2	TRBV5-1	few	CASSLETSGSTQYF	TGCGCCAGCAGCTTGGAAACTAGCGGGAGTACGCAGTATTTT
TRBJ2-5	TRBD2	TRBV2	-	CASSGAGGETQYF	TGTGCCAGCAGTGGGGCGGGAGGGGAGACCCAGTACTTC
TRBJ1-6	TRBD1	TRBV6-5	-	CASSFRTGRYPLHF	TGTGCCAGCAGTTTCCGGACAGGGCGTTATCCCCTCCACTTT
TRBJ2-3	-	TRBV7-6	-	CASSYSSTDTQYF	TGTGCCAGCAGCTACTCTAGCACAGATACGCAGTATTTT
TRBJ2-6	-	TRBV5-6	-	CASSSSTGFPSGANVLTF	TGTGCCAGCAGCTCATCAACAGGGTTCCCCTCCGGGGCCAACGTCCTGACTTTC
TRBJ2-7	-	TRBV19	-	CASSASGLSYEQYF	TGTGCCAGTAGTGCCTCGGGACTCAGTTACGAGCAGTACTTC
TRBJ1-6	TRBD1	TRBV6-5	-	CASSSRRQGHNSPLHF	TGTGCCAGCAGTTCAAGGCGACAGGGCCATAATTCACCCCTCCACTTT
TRBJ2-1	TRBD2	TRBV11-2	-	CASSPLGTSGSLFHNEQFF	TGTGCCAGCAGCCCGCTGGGGACTAGCGGGAGTTTATTCCACAATGAGCAGTTCTTC
TRBJ1-3	TRBD1	TRBV5-1	-	CASTRIGTGDGNTIYF	TGCGCCAGCACCCGAATCGGGACAGGGGACGGAAACACCATATATTTT
TRBJ1-5	-	TRBV19	-	CASSDRPNQPQHF	TGTGCCAGTAGTGACAGACCCAATCAGCCCCAGCATTTT
TRBJ1-1	TRBD1	TRBV7-2	-	CASSFMTGMNTEAFF	TGTGCCAGCAGCTTCATGACAGGGATGAACACTGAAGCTTTCTTT
TRBJ2-2	TRBD2	TRBV19	-	CASSVATSGGLFF	TGTGCCAGTAGTGTCGCAACTAGCGGGGGGCTGTTTTTT
TRBJ2-2	TRBD1	TRBV25-1	-	CASSEPGQGKYTGELFF	TGTGCCAGCAGTGAACCCGGACAGGGGAAGTACACCGGGGAGCTGTTTTTT
TRBJ1-5	-	TRBV5-8	-	CASSFSLTDSFNQPQHF	TGTGCCAGCAGCTTTTCCCTAACGGACAGCTTCAATCAGCCCCAGCATTTT
TRBJ2-5	TRBD1	TRBV19	-	CASSGGQVETQYF	TGTGCCAGTAGTGGGGGACAGGTTGAGACCCAGTACTTC
TRBJ1-1	-	TRBV6-6	-	CASSWNRDEAFF	TGTGCCAGCAGTTGGAACAGGGATGAAGCTTTCTTT
TRBJ2-1	TRBD2	TRBV19	-	CASSASGGRYNEQFF	TGTGCCAGTAGTGCATCGGGGGGGCGATACAATGAGCAGTTCTTC
TRBJ1-2	-	TRBV5-8	-	CASSSVNLDSYYGYTF	TGTGCCAGCAGCTCGGTAAACCTCGACAGCTACTATGGCTACACCTTC
TRBJ2-5	TRBD1	TRBV6-5	-	CASSSGQGAPGTQYF	TGTGCCAGCAGTTCGGGACAGGGGGCGCCAGGGACCCAGTACTTC
TRBJ2-1	TRBD2	TRBV5-4	once	CASSLPSGRNYNEQFF	TGTGCCAGCAGCTTACCTAGCGGGCGTAACTACAATGAGCAGTTCTTC
TRBJ2-5	TRBD1	TRBV23-1	-	CASSRPDRGQETQYF	TGCGCCAGCAGTCGACCGGACAGGGGCCAAGAGACCCAGTACTTC
TRBJ2-7	TRBD1	TRBV19	-	CASSTRDRGIEQYF	TGTGCCAGTAGTACTCGAGACAGGGGGATAGAGCAGTACTTC
TRBJ1-1	-	TRBV7-2	-	CASSLRGSLAGAFF	TGTGCCAGCAGCCTTCGGGGGAGCCTCGCCGGTGCTTTCTTT
TRBJ2-1	-	TRBV7-9	-	CASSLGAGLPNIGEQFF	TGTGCCAGCAGCTTAGGGGCGGGACTCCCGAACATCGGTGAGCAGTTCTTC
TRBJ2-3	TRBD2	TRBV11-2	-	CASSFAGGPGTDTQYF	TGTGCCAGCAGCTTTGCGGGGGGGCCCGGCACAGATACGCAGTATTTT
TRBJ2-1	TRBD1	TRBV27	-	CASSPDRGAYNEQFF	TGTGCCAGCAGTCCTGACAGGGGAGCCTACAATGAGCAGTTCTTC
TRBJ1-5	-	TRBV7-9	-	CASSLATGGNQPQHF	TGTGCCAGCAGCTTAGCGACTGGCGGCAATCAGCCCCAGCATTTT
TRBJ2-7	TRBD2	TRBV7-2	-	CATGAGGSSYEQYF	TGTGCCACGGGGGCGGGGGGGAGCTCCTACGAGCAGTACTTC
TRBJ2-2	-	TRBV7-8	few	CASSKGGGNTGELFF	TGTGCCAGCAGCAAAGGGGGGGGGAACACCGGGGAGCTGTTTTTT